This entry lists 27 T cell receptor beta chains sequenced from one sample in a study of blood T cell repertoires in COVID-19. Generated by immunoSEQ multiplex PCR, the TCRdb table keeps only in-frame clones and is missing some. The sample has tens of thousands of clones; around 89% are singletons. Material: peripheral blood. Every receptor here comes from a man aged 65-85 years with active or convalescent COVID-19.

The chain combines TRBV5-5 with TRBJ1-3, with D possibly TRBD1 on 6 matching bases. CDR1 is SGHKS, CDR2 YYEKEE, per germline (reference sequence). CDR3 length: 17 amino acids. V dropped 5 bases and J dropped 2 bases, with 20 bases sitting between them. The CDR3 protein is CASSGTDQGRPGNTIYF. In DNA, the CDR3 is TGTGCCAGCAGTGGGACGGACCAGGGGCGACCTGGAAACACCATATATTTT.

This chain joins TRBV7-5 and TRBJ2-3; the table's D call, TRBD1, has no DNA check behind it. TRBV7-5 constitutes a pseudogene. The CDR3 sequence is 19 residues long. The CDR3 protein is CARSLKSCGQLRGTDTQYF. The CDR3 DNA reads TGTGCCAGAAGCTTAAAGTCATGTGGACAGCTCCGTGGCACAGATACGCAGTATTTT.

The rearrangement joins TRBV27 to TRBJ1-6; possible D gene TRBD1, 6 bases. Trimming stripped 2 bases from V and 0 bases from J, with 14 bases between. Germline V gene lookup returns CDR1 MNHEY and CDR2 SMNVEV (reference sequence). This CDR3 has 18 amino acids. In DNA, the CDR3 is TGTGCCAGCAGTTTAGCCAGGGGCCCGAGCTCCTATAATTCACCCCTCCACTTT. Translating gives CASSLARGPSSYNSPLHF.

The rearrangement links TRBV18 to TRBJ2-1; TRBD2 agrees at 7 bases. Germline-derived CDR1 and CDR2 are KGHSH and LQKENI. The CDR3 sequence is 13 residues long. V shed 5 bases and J 6 bases; nucleotides not matched to a gene: 4. CDR3 bases: TGTGCCAGCTCAGCCTGGGGGGGCAATGAGCAGTTCTTC. Translating it yields CASSAWGGNEQFF.

The V and J genes are TRBV12-3 or TRBV12-4 and TRBJ2-3; D possibly corresponds to TRBD2 (5 bases). The CDR3 covers 13 residues. Trimming removed 8 bases at V and 6 bases at J, with 15 bases between. The CDR3 loop reads CASLGGPDDTQYF. The CDR3 nucleotides read TGTGCCAGCCTCGGCGGGCCAGACGATACGCAGTATTTT.

This clone was counted between two and nine times. The V gene is TRBV7-9, the J gene TRBJ1-1, with D hard to call. CDR3 length equals 11 residues. The germline V gene has CDR1 SEHNR and CDR2 FQNEAQ (reference sequence). Trimming took 3 bases from V and 6 from J, leaving 5 bases between them. CDR3 bases: TGTGCCAGCAGCTTGGCAGCTGAAGCTTTCTTT. This encodes CASSLAAEAFF.

The chain has TRBV9 and TRBJ1-4, with TRBD1 matching over 11 bases. Germline V gives CDR1 SGDLS, CDR2 YYNGEE. Trimming cost V 4 bases and J 7 bases; bases outside gene matches: 9. The CDR3 is made up of 16 amino acids. The CDR3 here is CASSPGQGAGGEKLFF. CDR3 nucleotide sequence: TGTGCCAGCAGCCCCGGACAGGGGGCCGGGGGTGAAAAACTGTTTTTT.

The rearrangement uses TRBV7-6 and TRBJ1-5; 10 bases line up with TRBD1. The V and J ends lost 2 bases and 6 bases, in that order; junction bases with no gene match: 13. Germline assignment: CDR1 SGHVS and CDR2 FNYEAQ. CDR3 length: 18 residues. In nucleotides, the CDR3 is TGTGCCAGCAGCTTAACGCCTAGGGGACAGGGGCAGGGTCAGCCCCAGCATTTT. Amino acids: CASSLTPRGQGQGQPQHF.

The chain combines TRBV12-5 with TRBJ2-2; D gene ambiguous. V was cut by 5 bases and J by 6 bases, with 7 bases left in between. The CDR3 consists of 12 residues. Germline loops: CDR1 LGHNT, CDR2 FRNRAP. CDR3 coding DNA: TGTGCTAGTGGTCACCAGGCCGGGGAGCTGTTTTTT. Amino acid sequence: CASGHQAGELFF.

This clone occurred once. The gene calls are TRBV30 and TRBJ1-1; D possibly corresponds to TRBD1 (6 bases). The germline V gene encodes CDR1 GTSNPN and CDR2 SVGIG (reference sequence). The CDR3 loop spans 14 amino acids. V was shortened by 5 bases and J by 1 base, with 14 bases between the two germline ends. CDR3 in amino acids: CAWDRQVKNTEAFF. The CDR3, as DNA: TGTGCCTGGGATAGACAGGTGAAGAACACTGAAGCTTTCTTT. Drawing the rest from reference TRBV30 and TRBJ1-1, the complete variable domain is SQTIHQWPATLVQPVGSPLSLECTVEGTSNPNLYWYRQAAGRGLQLLFYSVGIGQISSEVPQNLSASRPQDRQFILSSKKLLLSDSGFYLCAWDRQVKNTEAFFGQGTRLTVV.

The V call is TRBV27, the J call TRBJ1-1; D not resolved. There are 13 residues in the CDR3. The V end was cut by 2 bases, the J end by 5 bases, with 9 bases between. From germline, CDR1 is MNHEY and CDR2 SMNVEV (reference sequence). In nucleotides, the CDR3 is TGTGCCAGCAGTTTAGATTTTCAGACTGAAGCTTTCTTT. Translated, it gives CASSLDFQTEAFF.

The chain uses TRBV9 and TRBJ1-2; 9 nucleotides match TRBD1. The J segment lost 4 bases and the V segment lost 2 bases, leaving 3 bases of the junction unmatched. CDR1 and CDR2 from the germline V gene are SGDLS and YYNGEE. This CDR3 comprises 14 residues. CDR3 loop: CASSVTGGSYGYTF. Here the CDR3 DNA reads TGTGCCAGCAGCGTCACAGGGGGCAGCTATGGCTACACCTTC.

This clone was picked up a small number of times. The rearrangement uses TRBV12-5 and TRBJ1-1; possible D gene TRBD1, 6 bases. The V end was cut by 0 bases, the J end by 1 base, with 18 bases between. In germline, CDR1 is LGHNT, CDR2 FRNRAP. This CDR3 is 18 amino acids long. The CDR3 sequence is CASGLVTYPGQGNTEAFF. The CDR3 region has the DNA TGTGCTAGTGGTTTGGTTACCTACCCGGGACAAGGGAACACTGAAGCTTTCTTT.

This sequence joins TRBV15 and TRBJ1-4; no firm D call. V gave up 0 bases and J gave up 3 bases, with 17 bases separating them. This CDR3 has 18 residues. CDR1 is LNHNV, CDR2 YYDKDF, per germline (reference sequence). This CDR3 is CATSRDWRRADANEKLFF. The CDR3 nucleotides read TGTGCCACCAGCAGAGATTGGCGGCGGGCGGATGCTAATGAAAAACTGTTTTTT.

V usage is TRBV18 and J usage is TRBJ1-3; D remains unclear. Germline V gene lookup returns CDR1 KGHSH and CDR2 LQKENI. This CDR3 has 14 residues. V lost 3 bases and J lost 6, with 12 bases in between. In DNA form, the CDR3 reads TGTGCCAGCTCACCCTCGGGGAATCAAAACACCATATATTTT. The encoded protein is CASSPSGNQNTIYF.

The chain joins TRBV6-2 or TRBV6-3 to TRBJ1-1; D is ambiguous. The V end was cut by 4 bases, the J end by 1 base, with 10 bases between. The CDR3 runs 14 residues. Germline V gives CDR1 MNHEY, CDR2 SVGEGT. The CDR3 region is CASSLSLSNTEAFF. The CDR3 nucleotides are TGTGCCAGCAGTTTGTCACTTTCGAACACTGAAGCTTTCTTT.

This sequence joins TRBV7-6 and TRBJ1-3, with D possibly being TRBD1 (5 bases). This CDR3 region has 11 residues. Germline V lookup: CDR1 SGHVS, CDR2 FNYEAQ. V lost 11 bases to trimming and J lost 10 bases, with 15 bases between them. The CDR3 region has the DNA TGTGCCGTCAGCGGGGGGGAGACCATATATTTT. Its translation is CAVSGGETIYF.

This chain uses TRBV19 with TRBJ2-3; 12 bases map to TRBD2. This CDR3 has 17 amino acids. Germline CDR1 and CDR2: LNHDA and SQIVND (reference sequence). V lost 5 bases and J lost 6; bases outside the gene matches: 12. CDR3 region: CASSRGLAGLGWDTQYF. In DNA form, the CDR3 reads TGTGCCAGTAGTCGGGGACTAGCGGGCCTTGGGTGGGATACGCAGTATTTT.

The V call is TRBV3-1 (or the pseudogene TRBV3-2), the J call TRBJ1-2; possible D gene TRBD1, 5 bases. Trimming cost V 10 bases and J 0 bases, with 24 bases left between them. The CDR3 is made up of 17 amino acids. Germline V gives CDR1 LGHDT, CDR2 YNNKEL (reference sequence). The CDR3 reads CANTPTFGEGTNYGYTF. In nucleotides, the CDR3 is TGTGCCAACACTCCCACTTTCGGGGAGGGGACTAACTATGGCTACACCTTC.

The chain links TRBV6-5 to TRBJ1-2; TRBD1 matches at 11 bases. In germline, CDR1 is MNHEY, CDR2 SVGAGI. J was trimmed by 3 bases and V by 6 bases; bases with no gene match: 6. CDR3 length equals 15 residues. CDR3 loop: CASRSPGQGDYGYTF. The CDR3 DNA sequence: TGTGCCAGCAGATCCCCGGGACAGGGGGACTATGGCTACACCTTC.

The rearrangement uses TRBV5-1 and TRBJ2-5; D call uncertain. CDR1 and CDR2 (germline): SGHRS, YFSETQ. Trimming took 0 bases from V and 1 from J, leaving 10 bases between them. The CDR3 sequence is 15 residues long. CDR3 in amino acids: CASSLGAVFQETQYF. In nucleotides, the CDR3 is TGCGCCAGCAGCTTGGGGGCAGTGTTCCAAGAGACCCAGTACTTC. Based on the CDR3 plus reference TRBV5-1 and TRBJ2-5, the full variable domain is KAGVTQTPRYLIKTRGQQVTLSCSPISGHRSVSWYQQTPGQGLQFLFEYFSETQRNKGNFPGRFSGRQFSNSRSEMNVSTLELGDSALYLCASSLGAVFQETQYFGPGTRLLVL.

J is TRBJ2-3 and V is TRBV29-1; 9 bases are a match to TRBD2. V shed 3 bases, J shed 1 base, and the junction held 2 bases outside the gene matches. Germline CDR1 and CDR2: SQVTM and ANQGSEA. This CDR3 contains 14 residues. The CDR3 is CSVDGTSRTDTQYF. CDR3 DNA sequence: TGCAGCGTTGATGGGACTAGCCGCACAGATACGCAGTATTTT.

The V and J genes are TRBV6-5 and TRBJ2-1; 8 nucleotides agree with TRBD2. V shed 5 bases and J 7 bases; nucleotides not matched to a gene: 7. CDR1 and CDR2 (germline): MNHEY, SVGAGI. The CDR3 spans 14 residues. DNA of the CDR3: TGTGCCAGCAGTACCGGGACTAGAATGAATGAGCAGTTCTTC. Amino acid sequence: CASSTGTRMNEQFF.

The chain couples TRBV4-1 to TRBJ2-7; TRBD1 matches 9 bases. CDR3 length: 13 amino acids. The V and J ends lost 4 bases and 6 bases, in that order; junction bases with no gene match: 4. Germline V CDR1 and CDR2: MGHRA, YSYEKL. This CDR3 reads CASSPDRGLEQYF. The CDR3, as DNA: TGCGCCAGCAGCCCGGACAGGGGCCTCGAGCAGTACTTC.

The chain carries TRBV18 and TRBJ1-5; D might be TRBD1 (6 bases). This CDR3 has 14 residues. The V end was cut by 7 bases, the J end by 0 bases, with 10 bases between. Germline V gives CDR1 KGHSH, CDR2 LQKENI. The DNA of the CDR3 is TGTGCCAGCTTAGGGGGGGATAGCAATCAGCCCCAGCATTTT. As protein: CASLGGDSNQPQHF. The full variable domain, its missing parts supplied by reference TRBV18 and TRBJ1-5, is NAGVMQNPRHLVRRRGQEARLRCSPMKGHSHVYWYRQLPEEGLKFMVYLQKENIIDESGMPKERFSAEFPKEGPSILRIQQVVRGDSAAYFCASLGGDSNQPQHFGDGTRLSIL.

The V call is TRBV4-1, the J call TRBJ1-2; D perhaps matches TRBD1 (5 bases). CDR3 length equals 15 residues. The germline V and J ends were trimmed by 4 bases and 0 bases, with 12 bases remaining between them. Germline V lookup: CDR1 MGHRA, CDR2 YSYEKL. Here the CDR3 reads CASSRTHGSNYGYTF. CDR3 coding DNA: TGCGCCAGCAGCCGGACACATGGATCTAACTATGGCTACACCTTC.

J is TRBJ1-2 and V is TRBV11-2; tentative D call: TRBD1 (5 bases). The CDR3 spans 13 residues. V was pared by 5 bases and J by 8 bases, with 15 bases between. The germline V gene has CDR1 SGHAT and CDR2 FQNNGV. For the CDR3, the DNA is TGTGCCAGCAGCCCAAACCTCGGGGGAGGCTACACCTTC. It translates to CASSPNLGGGYTF.